One T cell receptor beta chain is described in this entry. Its specificity is not known. This record comes from a study of T-cell memory formation after mild COVID-19. After 5'RACE with constant-segment primers, TCR alpha and TCR beta cDNA libraries carrying sample barcodes and UMIs were obtained. One entry per CDR3 protein, called by TCRdb with MiXCR from the 5' RACE reads. This table holds about 150,000 distinct CDR3 sequences, over 10% found once. Germline loops: CDR1 DFQATT, CDR2 SNEGSKA (reference sequence). With V trimmed by 5 bases and J by 0 bases, 4 bases remained unmatched. The CDR3 is made up of 16 amino acids. Findings and caveats of the study: Clones contracting day 15 to 85 were balanced CD4/CD8; later expanders leaned CD4+.

This TCR derives from a young man who had mild COVID-19 (a few samples of this study predate the infection). Cell type and time point are not known. The rearrangement links TRBV20-1 to TRBJ2-6, with 10 bases identical to TRBD1. Specimen: PBMCs or a T cell subset sorted from them (not recorded which). CDR3 coding DNA: TGCAGTGCTCGGACAGGGGGAGGCTCTGGGGCCAACGTCCTGACTTTC. This sequence encodes CSARTGGGSGANVLTF.